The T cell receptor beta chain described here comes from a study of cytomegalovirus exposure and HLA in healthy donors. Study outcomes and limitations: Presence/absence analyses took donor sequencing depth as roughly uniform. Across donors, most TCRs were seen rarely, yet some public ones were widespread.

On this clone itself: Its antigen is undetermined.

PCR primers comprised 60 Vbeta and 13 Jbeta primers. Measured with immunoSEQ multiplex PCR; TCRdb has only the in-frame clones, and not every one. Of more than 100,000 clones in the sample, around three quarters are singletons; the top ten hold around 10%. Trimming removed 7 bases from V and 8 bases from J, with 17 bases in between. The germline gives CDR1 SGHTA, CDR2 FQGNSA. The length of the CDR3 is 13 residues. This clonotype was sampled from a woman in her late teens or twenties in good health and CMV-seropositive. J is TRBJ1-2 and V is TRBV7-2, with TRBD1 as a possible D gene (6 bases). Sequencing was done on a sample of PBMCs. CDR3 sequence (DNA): TGTGCCAGCACCGCCCCCGGACAGCGGGGCTACACCTTC. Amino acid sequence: CASTAPGQRGYTF.